This T cell receptor beta chain comes out of a study of blood T cell repertoires in COVID-19. Study information: From T cells, B-cell-depleted T cells, or PBMCs came the material, which was cDNA or gDNA.

TCRdb's copy holds only in-frame clones and misses some; the assay was immunoSEQ multiplex PCR. The profile shows some 220,000 clones, about 80% of them singletons. V lost 1 base and J 4 bases, leaving 7 bases between the germline ends. Germline loops: CDR1 GTSNPN, CDR2 SVGIG (reference sequence). The CDR3 covers 12 residues. The TCR sequence derives from a woman aged 30 to 39 who had recovered from COVID-19. J is TRBJ1-2 and V is TRBV30, with D possibly being TRBD1 (5 bases). The sample consisted of peripheral blood. The CDR3 DNA reads as TGTGCCTGGAGTGACAGGCTCTATGGCTACACCTTC. Protein product: CAWSDRLYGYTF.